The 9 T cell receptor beta chains in this list originate from one sample, sequenced in a study of cytomegalovirus exposure and HLA in healthy donors. PCR employed 60 Vbeta and 13 Jbeta primers. The protocol was immunoSEQ multiplex PCR, while the TCRdb copy is restricted to in-frame clones and leaves out a portion. The sample has fewer than 200,000 clones, about 9.4% seen once. The sequencing sample was made of PBMCs. Receptors originate from a woman younger than 45 in good health and CMV-seropositive.

The J gene is TRBJ2-7, the V gene TRBV30, with 8 bases that match TRBD2. Germline CDR1 reads GTSNPN; CDR2 reads SVGIG (reference sequence). V shed 3 bases and J 9 bases; nucleotides not matched to a gene: 10. The CDR3 contains 13 residues. The CDR3 DNA sequence: TGTGCCTGGAGCGTCTCACGGGAGGGTAGGCAGTACTTC. It specifies CAWSVSREGRQYF.

This clone has more than one count but fewer than ten. The V and J genes are TRBV13 and TRBJ2-2; TRBD2 aligns across 10 bases. The CDR3 length is 16 residues. The junction had 9 bases not matched to a gene; V was cut back by 7 bases and J by 4 bases. Per germline, CDR1 PRHDT and CDR2 FYEKMQ (reference sequence). For the CDR3, the DNA is TGTGCCAGCAACCTAGCGGGAGCCACGAGCACCGGGGAGCTGTTTTTT. Translation gives CASNLAGATSTGELFF.

The V call is TRBV6-1, the J call TRBJ2-7; TRBD1 agrees at 8 bases. The CDR3 totals 15 residues. The germline gives CDR1 MNHNS, CDR2 SASEGT. Trimming at V came to 6 bases and at J to 2 bases, leaving 9 bases not matched to a gene. The CDR3 nucleotides are TGTGCCAGCAGACCTTCCGGGACAGGCACCTACGAGCAGTACTTC. Encoded protein: CASRPSGTGTYEQYF.

This clone has just a few counts. The chain combines TRBV19 with TRBJ2-7, with TRBD1 matching 12 bases. Trimming removed 8 bases from V and 4 bases from J; junction bases left unmatched: 9. Per germline, CDR1 LNHDA and CDR2 SQIVND (reference sequence). The CDR3 totals 15 residues. CDR3 bases: TGTGCCAGTGCTCTGCAGGGACAGGGGGCGTACGAGCAGTACTTC. Translated: CASALQGQGAYEQYF. The variable domain in full, completed from reference TRBV19 and TRBJ2-7, reads DGGITQSPKYLFRKEGQNVTLSCEQNLNHDAMYWYRQDPGQGLRLIYYSQIVNDFQKGDIAEGYSVSREKKESFPLTVTSAQKNPTAFYLCASALQGQGAYEQYFGPGTRLTVT.

This clone was recorded a few times. The rearrangement links TRBV6-5 to TRBJ1-6, with D tentatively TRBD1 (6 bases). The V gene lost 5 bases and the J gene lost 7 bases, with 12 bases spanning the gap. CDR3 length: 14 amino acids. In germline, CDR1 is MNHEY, CDR2 SVGAGI. As DNA, the CDR3 is TGTGCCAGCAGTCATGGACAGCCGAATTCACCCCTCCACTTT. Its translation is CASSHGQPNSPLHF.

There are a few counts of this clone. The chain recombines TRBV19 with TRBJ1-4; D unclear. The CDR3 is 13 amino acids. Germline lookup yields CDR1 LNHDA and CDR2 SQIVND (reference sequence). V was pared by 3 bases and J by 6 bases, with 8 bases between. In DNA, the CDR3 is TGTGCCAGTAGTATGTCCATCCATGAAAAACTGTTTTTT. Protein: CASSMSIHEKLFF.

This rearrangement joins TRBV9 to TRBJ1-2, with TRBD1 matching over 10 bases. This CDR3 is built from 15 residues. Per germline, CDR1 SGDLS and CDR2 YYNGEE. The trim removed 4 bases at V and 10 bases at J, leaving 13 bases unmatched. CDR3 sequence: CASSTTGTGDFDYTF. As DNA, the CDR3 is TGTGCCAGCAGCACCACCGGGACAGGGGACTTTGACTACACCTTC.

This clone showed up just a few times. The chain combines TRBV7-2 with TRBJ2-1; D is possibly TRBD2 (6 bases). The germline CDR1 and CDR2 sequences are SGHTA and FQGNSA. Trimming shortened V by 8 bases and J by 2 bases, and 13 bases separated the two germline ends. The CDR3 has 14 amino acids. This chain's CDR3 is CASSTRMTYNEQFF. DNA of the CDR3: TGTGCCAGCTCGACTAGAATGACCTACAATGAGCAGTTCTTC.

The chain carries TRBV5-4 and TRBJ1-4, with D uncertain. The germline gives CDR1 SGHNT, CDR2 YYREEE (reference sequence). CDR3 length equals 14 residues. Between the trimmed V and J ends, which lost 1 base and 5 bases, there was a span of 9 bases. Here the CDR3 DNA reads TGTGCCAGCAGCTTGCGAGGGTTCAATGAAAAACTGTTTTTT. Translated, it gives CASSLRGFNEKLFF. The complete variable domain, with remaining parts taken from reference TRBV5-4 and TRBJ1-4, reads ETGVTQSPTHLIKTRGQQVTLRCSSQSGHNTVSWYQQALGQGPQFIFQYYREEENGRGNFPPRFSGLQFPNYSSELNVNALELDDSALYLCASSLRGFNEKLFFGSGTQLSVL.